Following are 13 T cell receptor beta chains from one sample sequenced in a study of blood T cell repertoires in COVID-19. Clones were read by immunoSEQ multiplex PCR, and TCRdb kept only the in-frame ones, dropping some. The sample has around 250,000 clones; 82% are singletons. Sequencing used peripheral blood. The receptors stem from a woman aged 18-30 years with acute or convalescent COVID-19.

The rearrangement links TRBV7-8 to TRBJ2-3, with D maybe TRBD1 (6 bases). The CDR3 spans 16 residues. The V and J ends lost 0 bases and 10 bases respectively, with 20 bases between them. The germline CDR1 and CDR2 sequences are SGHVS and FQNEAQ. CDR3: CASSLAQGIRSGAQYF. CDR3 coding DNA: TGTGCCAGCAGCTTAGCGCAGGGGATAAGGTCGGGTGCGCAGTATTTT.

This sequence joins TRBV11-3 and TRBJ2-3; 10 positions agree with TRBD1. Germline assignment: CDR1 SGHNT and CDR2 YENEEA. Trimming took 5 bases from V and 4 from J; bases not matched to a gene: 9. There are 16 residues in the CDR3. CDR3 nucleotide sequence: TGTGCCAGCAGCCCAGACAGGGGGCCGATGGCAGATACGCAGTATTTT. This translates into CASSPDRGPMADTQYF.

The count of this clone is one. The chain combines TRBV25-1 with TRBJ2-3; 7 nucleotides match TRBD2. This CDR3 is built from 13 residues. The germline V gene has CDR1 MGHDK and CDR2 SYGVNS. The V and J ends lost 5 bases and 6 bases, in that order; junction bases with no gene match: 5. Written as DNA, the CDR3 is TGTGCCAGCAGTCCTGGGGGGGAGGATACGCAGTATTTT. It yields the protein CASSPGGEDTQYF.

The chain employs TRBV7-9 and TRBJ1-1; D is undetermined. The CDR3 spans 12 residues. Germline CDR1 is SEHNR and CDR2 is FQNEAQ (reference sequence). V lost 6 bases, J lost 1 base, and 6 bases lay in between. CDR3 amino acids: CASRAGNTEAFF. The CDR3 region has the DNA TGTGCCAGCAGGGCGGGGAACACTGAAGCTTTCTTT.

J is TRBJ2-2 and V is TRBV24-1; 9 bases are shared with TRBD1. CDR3 size: 18 residues. Germline V gene data show CDR1 as KGHDR and CDR2 as SFDVKD. The trim removed 10 bases at V and 7 bases at J, leaving 21 bases unmatched. The CDR3 region is CATQTTPGQGVHSGELFF. CDR3 DNA: TGTGCCACGCAAACGACTCCGGGACAGGGAGTTCATAGCGGGGAGCTGTTTTTT.

Turning to this clone: Other DNA sequences in the same sample also yield this CDR3. The chain uses TRBV6-2 or TRBV6-3 and TRBJ2-2; D call uncertain. The CDR3 is 12 amino acids. In germline, CDR1 is MNHEY, CDR2 SVGEGT. The V end lost 4 bases, the J end lost 5 bases, and 5 bases lay between the germline ends. The CDR3 DNA reads as TGTGCCAGCAGTTTTAGAACCGGGGAGCTGTTTTTT. Translating it yields CASSFRTGELFF.

CDR3 loop: CASSLTTSTTGETQYF. The CDR3 DNA is TGTGCCAGCAGCCTGACGACTAGCACCACTGGAGAGACCCAGTACTTC. V gene TRBV9 combines with J gene TRBJ2-5; TRBD2 matches 7 bases. The ends lost 4 bases at V and 4 bases at J; junction bases unmatched: 13. The CDR3 length is 16 residues. Germline assignment: CDR1 SGDLS and CDR2 YYNGEE.

The V gene is TRBV27, the J gene TRBJ2-7; D possibly corresponds to TRBD1 (5 bases). Germline V gene data show CDR1 as MNHEY and CDR2 as SMNVEV (reference sequence). Trimming cost V 5 bases and J 2 bases, with 16 bases left between them. The CDR3 contains 15 residues. Here the CDR3 DNA reads TGTGCCAGCAGTCGGGCCACGGACACGACCTACGAGCAGTACTTC. Residues: CASSRATDTTYEQYF.

V usage is TRBV4-3 and J usage is TRBJ1-2, with 7 bases matching TRBD1. CDR1 LGHNA and CDR2 YSLEER come from the germline V gene. The CDR3 totals 15 residues. With V trimmed by 0 bases and J by 5 bases, 6 bases remained unmatched. The chain's CDR3 is CASSQDWTGYYGYTF. The CDR3 DNA is TGCGCCAGCAGCCAAGATTGGACAGGATATTATGGCTACACCTTC.

The chain recombines TRBV11-3 with TRBJ2-1; tentative D call: TRBD1 (6 bases). There are 17 residues in the CDR3. Trimming pared 1 base from V and 9 bases from J, leaving 22 bases between. Germline loops: CDR1 SGHNT, CDR2 YENEEA. Written as DNA, the CDR3 is TGTGCCAGCAGCTTAGGGTTTGCAGGGGCCGGTCTCGGTGAGCAGTTCTTC. Encoded protein: CASSLGFAGAGLGEQFF.

The chain's CDR3 is CASSLGLAGSYGELFF. The CDR3 DNA reads TGTGCCAGCAGCTTAGGGCTAGCGGGTTCATACGGGGAGCTGTTTTTT. The chain links TRBV7-2 to TRBJ2-2; 8 bases are a match to TRBD2. Germline trimming cut 1 base from V and 7 bases from J; bases unmatched to any gene: 8. This CDR3 is built from 16 residues. Germline values: CDR1 SGHTA, CDR2 FQGNSA.

The gene calls are TRBV6-4 and TRBJ2-1; tentatively, D is TRBD2 (6 bases). Germline lookup yields CDR1 MRHNA and CDR2 SNTAGT. The V end lost 0 bases, the J end lost 6 bases, and 9 bases lay between the germline ends. There are 14 residues in the CDR3. CDR3: CASSDSGGSNEQFF. The CDR3 DNA reads as TGTGCCAGCAGTGACTCTGGGGGGAGCAATGAGCAGTTCTTC.

The chain links TRBV28 to TRBJ1-6, with D possibly TRBD1 on 6 matching bases. V was trimmed by 3 bases and J by 0 bases, leaving 21 bases between them. The length of the CDR3 is 20 residues. Germline loops: CDR1 MDHEN, CDR2 SYDVKM. CDR3 region: CASSLDAPTGLSSYNSPLHF. The CDR3 DNA sequence: TGTGCCAGCAGTTTGGACGCCCCAACAGGGTTGAGCTCCTATAATTCACCCCTCCACTTT.